The 9 T cell receptor beta chains below come from one sample, sequenced in a study of blood T cell repertoires in COVID-19. This table comes from immunoSEQ multiplex PCR, and its TCRdb copy is limited to in-frame clones, with some not included. The data hold more than 150,000 clones, with about 90% observed a single time. The source material was peripheral blood. The source of these receptors is a man in his sixties or seventies with active or convalescent COVID-19.

This clone has a handful of counts. The V and J genes are TRBV9 and TRBJ2-1; 10 bases agree with TRBD1. This CDR3 has 15 amino acids. Germline-derived CDR1 and CDR2 are SGDLS and YYNGEE. The V segment lost 8 bases and the J segment 7 bases; nucleotides outside the gene matches: 12. The chain's CDR3 is CASARRGTGVNEQFF. The CDR3 region has the DNA TGTGCCAGTGCCCGGAGGGGGACAGGGGTGAATGAGCAGTTCTTC.

J is TRBJ1-4 and V is TRBV18, with TRBD1 matching over 11 bases. Germline V gene lookup returns CDR1 KGHSH and CDR2 LQKENI. V lost 4 bases and J lost 6; bases outside the gene matches: 1. The CDR3 has 14 amino acids. The CDR3 nucleotides read TGTGCCAGCTCACGGACAGGGGGCGATGAAAAACTGTTTTTT. Protein product: CASSRTGGDEKLFF.

The V call is TRBV7-2, the J call TRBJ1-1, with 8 bases matching TRBD1. The CDR3 has 15 residues. Germline lookup yields CDR1 SGHTA and CDR2 FQGNSA. V shed 1 base, J shed 4 bases, and the junction held 5 bases outside the gene matches. The CDR3 protein is CASSLVTGGGTEAFF. The CDR3 DNA is TGTGCCAGCAGCTTAGTTACAGGGGGAGGCACTGAAGCTTTCTTT.

The V call is TRBV5-1, the J call TRBJ2-7; 7 nucleotides match TRBD1. Unmatched junction bases numbered 4, after V lost 4 bases and J lost 0 bases. CDR1 SGHRS and CDR2 YFSETQ come from the germline V gene. The CDR3 sequence is 14 residues long. The CDR3 protein is CASSAGTVSYEQYF. The CDR3 DNA reads as TGCGCCAGCAGCGCCGGGACAGTCTCCTACGAGCAGTACTTC.

The J gene is TRBJ1-6, the V gene TRBV7-9, with 7 bases fitting TRBD1. Germline V gene data show CDR1 as SEHNR and CDR2 as FQNEAQ (reference sequence). Trimming at V came to 5 bases and at J to 0 bases, leaving 7 bases not matched to a gene. This CDR3 spans 17 amino acids. This chain's CDR3 is CASSPPGDSSYNSPLHF. CDR3 nucleotide sequence: TGTGCCAGCAGCCCGCCAGGGGACAGCTCCTATAATTCACCCCTCCACTTT.

V is TRBV7-2 and J is TRBJ2-5; D is perhaps TRBD2 (6 bases). Between the trimmed V and J ends, which lost 2 bases and 3 bases, there was a span of 10 bases. The germline CDR1 and CDR2 sequences are SGHTA and FQGNSA. The CDR3 contains 14 residues. The CDR3 DNA reads TGTGCCAGCAGCTTATCTAGCGTTAAAGAGACCCAGTACTTC. This encodes CASSLSSVKETQYF.

This chain links TRBV5-6 with TRBJ1-1, with D maybe TRBD1 (6 bases). The CDR3 runs to 15 residues. Germline V gives CDR1 SGHDT, CDR2 YYEEEE. V dropped 4 bases and J dropped 5 bases, with 18 bases sitting between them. Here the CDR3 reads CASSNAQGGRTEAFF. CDR3 sequence (DNA): TGTGCCAGCAGCAATGCACAGGGTGGGCGGACTGAAGCTTTCTTT.

V usage is TRBV7-2 and J usage is TRBJ2-7, with D unresolved. The CDR3 is made up of 14 amino acids. Germline loops: CDR1 SGHTA, CDR2 FQGNSA. V lost 5 bases and J 0 bases, leaving 11 bases between the germline ends. The DNA of the CDR3 is TGTGCCAGCAGCATTGATTTTAGCTCCTACGAGCAGTACTTC. This gives the protein CASSIDFSSYEQYF.

The rearrangement links TRBV18 to TRBJ1-3; 12 nucleotides agree with TRBD1. Germline assignment: CDR1 KGHSH and CDR2 LQKENI. With 2 bases clipped from V and 1 base from J, the junction kept 3 bases outside the gene matches. The CDR3 extends over 17 amino acids. The CDR3 nucleotides are TGTGCCAGCTCACCAGCGGGACAGGGGGCGTCTGGAAACACCATATATTTT. Amino acid sequence: CASSPAGQGASGNTIYF.